This T cell receptor beta chain was sequenced during a study of tumor-infiltrating lymphocytes in primary liver carcinoma. Study details: With diameters of roughly 4 to 11 cm, tumors were stage T1-T3 N0M0. Regarding the study as a whole: Tumor specimens were characterized by a significantly higher top-250-clone fraction than blood (p = 0.039). Only about 7-24% of top clones appeared in all five tumor regions.

The CDR3 is 13 residues long. From germline, CDR1 is SGHAT and CDR2 FQNNGV. Unsorted bulk tissue (about 20-32 mg) underwent RNA and DNA co-extraction. Using a constant-region primer together with ProtoScript II reverse transcriptase, TCR beta cDNA was made from about 490 ng of total RNA. Three nested multiplex PCR rounds, a slightly modified ARM-PCR, produced the libraries for TCR beta. In the first two PCR rounds, TRBV1-TRBV30 forward primers were paired with a C-beta reverse primer, and each round lasted around 10 cycles. From the multiplex PCR reads, TCRdb called clonotypes with MiXCR, one entry per CDR3 protein. Of roughly 50,000 distinct CDR3 sequences listed, over 65% are singletons. Comments on this clonotype: What it recognizes is unknown. Mismatch with germline at one junction end may stem from a read error.

V is TRBV11-2 and J is TRBJ1-2, with unresolved D. The TCR sequence derives from a man in his forties with primary liver carcinoma and hepatitis B virus infection. Sequenced sample: liver tumor tissue from sampling region 2. The subset was: tumor region T2, inferior pole. CDR3 nucleotides: TGTGCCAGCAGCTTAAAGGGAAACTATGGCTACATCTTC. It yields the protein CASSLKGNYGYIF. Looking up the rest from reference TRBV11-2 and TRBJ1-2 gives the full variable domain: EAGVAQSPRYKIIEKRQSVAFWCNPISGHATLYWYQQILGQGPKLLIQFQNNGVVDDSQLPKDRFSAERLKGVDSTLKIQPAKLEDSAVYLCASSLKGNYGYIFGSGTRLTVV.